The T cell receptor (beta chain) under discussion was sequenced for a study of blood T cell repertoires in COVID-19. Germline CDR1 is SGHTA and CDR2 is FQGNSA. Trimming took 5 bases from V and 4 from J, leaving 11 bases between them. CDR3 length: 13 amino acids. Original data processing: Reference gene primers were amplified, and this amplification served to estimate nucleated cell counts. The repertoire was sequenced with immunoSEQ multiplex PCR; TCRdb's copy has only in-frame clones and lacks some. V and J calls and clone size are those listed in that table; D and trimming were worked out from the DNA. The table includes 200,000 or so clones, approximately 80% detected once.

The gene calls are TRBV7-2 and TRBJ1-2; D is unclear. The sequencing input was PBMCs or T cells enriched from blood (not recorded which). The source of this sequence is a woman between 40 and 55 years old with acute COVID-19. This CDR3 reads CASSPAGIYGYTF. The CDR3 DNA sequence: TGTGCCAGCAGCCCTGCAGGAATCTATGGCTACACCTTC.